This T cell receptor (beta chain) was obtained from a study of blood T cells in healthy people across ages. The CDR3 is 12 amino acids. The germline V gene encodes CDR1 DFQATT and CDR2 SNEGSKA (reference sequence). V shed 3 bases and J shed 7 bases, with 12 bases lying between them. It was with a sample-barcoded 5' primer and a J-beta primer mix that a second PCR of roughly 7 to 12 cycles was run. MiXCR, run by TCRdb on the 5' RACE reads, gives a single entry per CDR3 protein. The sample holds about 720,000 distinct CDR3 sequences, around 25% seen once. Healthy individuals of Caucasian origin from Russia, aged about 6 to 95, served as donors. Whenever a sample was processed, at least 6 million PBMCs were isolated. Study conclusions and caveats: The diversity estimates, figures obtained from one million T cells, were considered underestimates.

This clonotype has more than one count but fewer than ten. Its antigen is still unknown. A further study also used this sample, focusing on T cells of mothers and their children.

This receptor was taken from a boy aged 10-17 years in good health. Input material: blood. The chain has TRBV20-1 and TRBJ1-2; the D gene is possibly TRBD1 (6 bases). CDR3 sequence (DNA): TGCAGTGCTAGGAACAGGGTGGCTGGCTACACCTTC. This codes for CSARNRVAGYTF.